This TCR beta chain was recovered during a study of blood T cells in healthy people across ages. Regarding the study as a whole: CMV status of donors was not determined, possibly confounding expanded clonotype changes.

Through a sample-barcoded 5' primer and a J-beta primer mix, a second PCR was run for about 7 to 12 cycles. MiXCR, run by TCRdb on the 5' RACE reads, gives a single entry per CDR3 protein. This sample has about a million distinct CDR3 sequences; roughly 43% occur once, and the top ten carry about an eighth. The CDR3 is 15 residues long. The germline gives CDR1 MGHRA, CDR2 YSYEKL. The V and J ends lost 0 bases and 5 bases respectively, with 8 bases between them. In the case of this clonotype: As yet, its antigen is unknown.

The material sequenced was blood. The rearrangement uses TRBV4-1 and TRBJ1-6, with D unclear. The clonotype comes from a man aged 30 to 45 in good health. The CDR3 here is CASSQDPEDNSPLHF. The CDR3 coding sequence is TGCGCCAGCAGCCAAGATCCGGAGGATAATTCACCCCTCCACTTT.